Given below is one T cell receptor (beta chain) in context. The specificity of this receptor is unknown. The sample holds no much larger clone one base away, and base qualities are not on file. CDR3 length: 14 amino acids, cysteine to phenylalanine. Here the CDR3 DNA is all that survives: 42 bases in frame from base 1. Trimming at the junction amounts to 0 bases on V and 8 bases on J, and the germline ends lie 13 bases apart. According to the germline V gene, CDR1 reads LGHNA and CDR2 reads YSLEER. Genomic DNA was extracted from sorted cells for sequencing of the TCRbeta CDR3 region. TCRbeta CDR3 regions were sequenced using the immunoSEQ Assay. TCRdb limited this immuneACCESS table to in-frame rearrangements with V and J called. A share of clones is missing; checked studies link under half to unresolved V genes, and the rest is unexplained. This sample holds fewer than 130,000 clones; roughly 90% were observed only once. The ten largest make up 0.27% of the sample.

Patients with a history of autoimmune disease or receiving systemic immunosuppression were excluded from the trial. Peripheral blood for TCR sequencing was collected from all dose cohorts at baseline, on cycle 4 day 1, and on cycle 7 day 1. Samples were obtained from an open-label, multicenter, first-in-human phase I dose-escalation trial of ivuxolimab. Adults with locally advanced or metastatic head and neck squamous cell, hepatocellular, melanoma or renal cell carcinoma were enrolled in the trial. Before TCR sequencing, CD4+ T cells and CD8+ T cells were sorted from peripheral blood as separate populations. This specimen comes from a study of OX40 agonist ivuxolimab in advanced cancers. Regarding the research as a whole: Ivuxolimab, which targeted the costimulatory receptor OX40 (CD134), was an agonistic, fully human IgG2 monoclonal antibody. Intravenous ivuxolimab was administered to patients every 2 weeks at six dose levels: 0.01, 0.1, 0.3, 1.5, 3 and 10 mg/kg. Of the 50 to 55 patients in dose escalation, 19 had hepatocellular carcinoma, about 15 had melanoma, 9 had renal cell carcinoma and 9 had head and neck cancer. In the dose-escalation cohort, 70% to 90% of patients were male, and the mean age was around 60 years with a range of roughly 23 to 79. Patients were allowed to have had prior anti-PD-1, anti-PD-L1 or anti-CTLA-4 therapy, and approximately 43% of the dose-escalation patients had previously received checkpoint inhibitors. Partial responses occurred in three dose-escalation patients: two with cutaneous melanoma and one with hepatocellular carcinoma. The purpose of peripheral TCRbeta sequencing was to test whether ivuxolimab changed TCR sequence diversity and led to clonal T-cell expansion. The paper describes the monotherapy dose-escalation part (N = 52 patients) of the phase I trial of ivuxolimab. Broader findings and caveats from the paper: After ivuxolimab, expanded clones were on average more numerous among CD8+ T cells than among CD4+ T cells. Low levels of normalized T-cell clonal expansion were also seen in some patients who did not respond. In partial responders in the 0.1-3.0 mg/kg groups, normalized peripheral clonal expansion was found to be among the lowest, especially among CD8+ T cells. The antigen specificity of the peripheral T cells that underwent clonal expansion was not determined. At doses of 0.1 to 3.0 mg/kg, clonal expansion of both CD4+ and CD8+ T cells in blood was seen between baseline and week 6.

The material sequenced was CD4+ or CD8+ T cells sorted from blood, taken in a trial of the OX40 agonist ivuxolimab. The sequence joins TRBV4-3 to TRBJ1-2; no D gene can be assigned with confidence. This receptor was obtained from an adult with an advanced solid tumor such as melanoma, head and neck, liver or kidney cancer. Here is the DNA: TGCGCCAGCAGCCAAGATGGAGTATCGAGAGGCTACACCTTC. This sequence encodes CASSQDGVSRGYTF.